This TCR beta chain was observed in a study of T cells in Graves' hyperthyroidism and ophthalmopathy. The sample holds many counts of this clonotype. Losses at the gene ends were 1 base for V and 7 bases for J; bases not matched to a gene: 12. The CDR3 is 16 amino acids. CDR1 is SGHTA, CDR2 FQGNSA, per germline. Each patient was aged 18 to 65 and had newly diagnosed hyperthyroidism of under 2 months' duration. Patients showing uncontrolled infection, other autoimmune disease, pregnancy or lactation were ineligible. The blood sample was taken at first hyperthyroidism diagnosis, before any ophthalmopathy symptoms. Isolation of PBMCs was performed on roughly 9 ml fresh peripheral blood. Authors of the study amplified TCR beta CDR3 regions from RNA transcripts. Researchers ran a first-round RT-PCR on the TCR CDR3 using the HTBI primer set. MiXCR, run by TCRdb on the multiplex PCR reads, gives a single entry per CDR3 protein. The sample lists roughly 290,000 distinct CDR3 sequences; roughly 13% were seen once.

The chain couples TRBV7-2 to TRBJ2-7; 8 positions agree with TRBD2. This TCR was sampled from a woman aged 25-40 years with Graves' hyperthyroidism that later progressed to Graves' ophthalmopathy. Sequences were obtained from blood. The CDR3 spells CASSLVSSGALREQYF. For the CDR3, the DNA is TGTGCCAGCAGCTTAGTTAGTAGCGGGGCCTTGCGAGAGCAGTACTTC.